These 26 T cell receptor beta chains share one sample of origin, sequenced in a study of graft-versus-host responses after intestinal transplantation. These receptors' targets are unknown. Clones were sequenced by immunoSEQ multiplex PCR, and TCRdb holds only the in-frame ones, with some missing. The sample gives about 97,000 clones, 90% to 95% of which show up once; about 0.18% is in the top ten. The source material was unstimulated CD4+ T cells sorted from spleen or lymph node cells, sampled before transplant. The source is a human donor who was the organ donor for an intestinal transplant.

This clone is a singleton in its sample. The CDR3 protein is CASSWGAGGYEQYF. In nucleotides, the CDR3 is TGTGCCAGCAGCTGGGGGGCGGGGGGTTACGAGCAGTACTTC. The chain joins TRBV11-2 to TRBJ2-7; 8 bases map to TRBD2. In germline, CDR1 is SGHAT, CDR2 FQNNGV. V lost 4 bases to trimming and J lost 4 bases; unmatched junction nucleotides: 6. The CDR3 covers 14 residues.

The V gene is TRBV23-1, the J gene TRBJ1-2, with no clear D. TRBV23-1 is an open reading frame whose function is uncertain. Trimming took 7 bases from V and 4 from J, leaving 7 bases between them. CDR3 size: 11 residues. The CDR3 DNA reads TGCGCCAGCATTAACAGCTATGGCTACACCTTC. Protein: CASINSYGYTF.

The chain couples TRBV5-1 to TRBJ1-3; maybe TRBD1 (6 bases). From germline, CDR1 is SGHRS and CDR2 YFSETQ. V was shortened by 3 bases and J by 4 bases, with 11 bases between the two germline ends. This CDR3 contains 14 residues. The CDR3: CASSSQGSGNTIYF. The CDR3 DNA reads TGCGCCAGCAGCTCACAGGGATCCGGAAACACCATATATTTT.

This chain links TRBV4-2 with TRBJ2-2; 9 bases map to TRBD2. Germline V lookup: CDR1 LGHNA, CDR2 YNFKEQ. The V and J ends lost 4 bases and 1 base, in that order; junction bases with no gene match: 1. The CDR3 runs 15 residues. CDR3 residues: CASSRAGGNTGELFF. The CDR3 DNA sequence: TGTGCCAGCAGCCGAGCGGGGGGGAACACCGGGGAGCTGTTTTTT.

The chain carries TRBV6-1 and TRBJ2-7; 10 positions match TRBD2. CDR3 size: 15 residues. The V segment lost 6 bases and the J segment 2 bases; nucleotides outside the gene matches: 7. Germline-derived CDR1 and CDR2 are MNHNS and SASEGT. The CDR3 DNA reads as TGTGCCAGCAGGCAGCGGGGGGGGACTACCTACGAGCAGTACTTC. The encoded protein is CASRQRGGTTYEQYF.

V and J are TRBV19 and TRBJ1-4, with no clear D. Between the trimmed V and J ends, which lost 5 bases and 14 bases, there was a span of 18 bases. The V gene's germline CDR1 is LNHDA and CDR2 SQIVND (reference sequence). The CDR3 length is 13 residues. The CDR3, as DNA: TGTGCCAGTAGTGCCGACTCTCGACTCCGGCTGTTTTTT. Translation gives CASSADSRLRLFF.

J is TRBJ2-1 and V is TRBV4-1; tentative D call: TRBD1 (6 bases). Trimming took off 1 base at V and 8 bases at J, with 18 bases between the two ends. Germline CDR1 MGHRA, CDR2 YSYEKL. CDR3 size: 16 residues. Written as DNA, the CDR3 is TGCGCCAGCAGCCAAGGAGGGACAACCCGTGGGTATGAGCAGTTCTTC. This codes for CASSQGGTTRGYEQFF.

This clone appeared a single time. Germline and junction disagree at one end, which may indicate a read error. The rearrangement uses TRBV7-7 and TRBJ1-1, with a weak D call TRBD1 (6 bases). This CDR3 comprises 13 residues. The germline V gene has CDR1 SSHAT and CDR2 FNYEAQ (reference sequence). The CDR3 spells CASSAKQGTEAFF. CDR3 coding DNA: TGTGCTAGCAGCGCGAAACAGGGTACTGAAGCTTTCTTT.

About this clone itself: At one end the junction does not follow the germline gene, possibly because of a read error. The CDR3 DNA is TGCGCCAGCAGCCAACAGGGGAACCCCGGGGAGCTGTTTTTT. Translating it yields CASSQQGNPGELFF. The chain links TRBV4-1 to TRBJ2-2, with a tentative D call TRBD1 (6 bases). Germline CDR1 is MGHRA and CDR2 is YSYEKL. This CDR3 is 14 amino acids long.

The CDR3 DNA sequence: TGTGCCAGCAGCCAAGGGGCTGCGGGGGGGCCTAATGAGCAGTTCTTC. Translating gives CASSQGAAGGPNEQFF. The chain couples TRBV4-2 to TRBJ2-1; the match to TRBD2 covers 9 bases. The ends lost 1 base at V and 7 bases at J; junction bases unmatched: 8. The CDR3 is made up of 16 amino acids. Per germline, CDR1 LGHNA and CDR2 YNFKEQ.

CDR3 residues: CASRGYRGAGNTIYF. Written as DNA, the CDR3 is TGTGCCAGCAGGGGCTACAGGGGGGCTGGAAACACCATATATTTT. This chain joins TRBV2 and TRBJ1-3; 8 bases fit TRBD1. CDR1 SNHLY and CDR2 FYNNEI come from the germline V gene. Unmatched junction bases numbered 6, after V lost 6 bases and J lost 2 bases. The CDR3 has 15 amino acids.

This clone appeared once. This chain connects TRBV5-1 to TRBJ2-7; 16 nucleotides line up with TRBD2. Germline V CDR1 and CDR2: SGHRS, YFSETQ. Unmatched junction bases numbered 3, after V lost 1 base and J lost 5 bases. This CDR3 is 16 amino acids long. As DNA, the CDR3 is TGCGCCAGCAGCTTGCCGGGACTAGCGGGGGGGAACGAGCAGTACTTC. As protein: CASSLPGLAGGNEQYF.

This clone was counted only a few times. V is TRBV18 and J is TRBJ1-5; D might be TRBD1 (5 bases). The germline V gene encodes CDR1 KGHSH and CDR2 LQKENI. V was pared by 5 bases and J by 3 bases, with 11 bases between. The CDR3 spans 14 residues. The CDR3 DNA reads as TGTGCCAGCTCATCGCAGGGTAACAATCAGCCCCAGCATTTT. It codes for CASSSQGNNQPQHF.

The genes are TRBV19 and TRBJ2-7; 8 positions match TRBD1. The germline gives CDR1 LNHDA, CDR2 SQIVND (reference sequence). V gave up 4 bases and J gave up 2 bases; unmatched junction bases: 10. This CDR3 has 16 residues. CDR3 coding DNA: TGTGCCAGTAGTACCCTCACCGGGACAGGACCCTACGAGCAGTACTTC. Protein sequence: CASSTLTGTGPYEQYF.

The V and J genes are TRBV4-3 and TRBJ1-2; weak D call: TRBD1 (5 bases). Germline assignment: CDR1 LGHNA and CDR2 YSLEER. CDR3 length: 15 residues. V dropped 2 bases and J dropped 8 bases, with 18 bases sitting between them. This CDR3 reads CASSQRPRGGAGYTF. The CDR3 DNA is TGCGCCAGCAGCCAACGCCCACGGGGGGGAGCGGGCTACACCTTC.

The rearrangement links TRBV19 to TRBJ2-5, with D possibly matching TRBD1 (6 bases). The tail of the sequence fits TRBJ2-7 better, so the J call may be wrong. CDR1 and CDR2 from the germline V gene are LNHDA and SQIVND (reference sequence). The CDR3 length is 16 residues. For the CDR3, the DNA is TGTGCCAGTAGTATACTTCGGGGACAAGGGGTTTACGAGCAGTACTTC. Translating gives CASSILRGQGVYEQYF.

The V call is TRBV11-3, the J call TRBJ1-4, with D tentatively TRBD1 (5 bases). The CDR3 runs 15 residues. The V end lost 4 bases, the J end lost 5 bases, and 14 bases lay between the germline ends. The germline CDR1 and CDR2 sequences are SGHNT and YENEEA. The DNA for the CDR3 is TGTGCCAGCAGCTGGGGTGAGTACAGGAATGAAAAACTGTTTTTT. Its translation is CASSWGEYRNEKLFF.

Concerning this clone: The sample contains more than one DNA sequence encoding this CDR3. The rearrangement joins TRBV7-2 to TRBJ2-7; weak D call: TRBD1 (5 bases). Deletions cut 2 bases from V and 4 bases from J, with 6 bases between. This CDR3 spans 12 amino acids. CDR1 is SGHTA and CDR2 is FQGNSA in the germline V gene. The chain's CDR3 is CASSLQGYEQYF. The CDR3 coding sequence is TGTGCCAGCAGCTTACAGGGTTACGAGCAGTACTTC.

This chain connects TRBV19 to TRBJ2-5; D is perhaps TRBD1 (5 bases). Per germline, CDR1 LNHDA and CDR2 SQIVND (reference sequence). Trimming took off 3 bases at V and 8 bases at J, with 7 bases between the two ends. The CDR3 is 11 residues long. In DNA form, the CDR3 reads TGTGCCAGTAGTATTCAGGGTACCCAGTACTTC. This translates into CASSIQGTQYF.

The rearrangement links TRBV4-1 to TRBJ1-6; TRBD1 might be the D (5 bases). The CDR3 runs to 16 residues. Per the germline V gene, CDR1 is MGHRA and CDR2 is YSYEKL. V was pared by 4 bases and J by 6 bases, with 16 bases between. Here the CDR3 DNA reads TGCGCCAGCAGCCCGGGGGTTGCTAGGGCTAATTCACCCCTCCACTTT. Protein sequence: CASSPGVARANSPLHF.

This rearrangement joins TRBV10-2 to TRBJ1-6, with 8 bases aligning to TRBD1. The CDR3 consists of 16 residues. The V segment lost 6 bases and the J segment 0 bases; nucleotides outside the gene matches: 4. Per the germline V gene, CDR1 is WSHSY and CDR2 is SAAADI. CDR3 DNA: TGCGCCAGCAGGCCCCAGGGGGCCTCCTATAATTCACCCCTCCACTTT. It codes for CASRPQGASYNSPLHF.

The CDR3 region has the DNA TGTGCCTGGAAGACAGGGGGCGTGGCGGGTACCTACGAGCAGTACTTC. This sequence encodes CAWKTGGVAGTYEQYF. The chain uses TRBV30 and TRBJ2-7, with 10 bases identical to TRBD1. The CDR3 contains 16 residues. V dropped 4 bases and J dropped 2; count of bases not matched to a gene: 11. CDR1 GTSNPN and CDR2 SVGIG come from the germline V gene (reference sequence).

The chain carries TRBV6-6 and TRBJ2-7, with D perhaps TRBD1 (6 bases). The CDR3 loop spans 15 amino acids. Trimming left V 6 bases short and J 0 bases short, with 15 bases between. The germline V gene encodes CDR1 MNHNY and CDR2 SVGAGI (reference sequence). The CDR3: CASSLRQAISYEQYF. The DNA for the CDR3 is TGTGCCAGCAGCCTAAGACAGGCCATCTCCTACGAGCAGTACTTC.

The chain couples TRBV27 to TRBJ1-5, with D perhaps TRBD1 (5 bases). The CDR3 has 16 residues. CDR1 and CDR2 from the germline V gene are MNHEY and SMNVEV (reference sequence). V lost 2 bases and J 2 bases, leaving 13 bases between the germline ends. CDR3 sequence (DNA): TGTGCCAGCAGTTTAAAGGGGCTTGAGGGCAATCAGCCCCAGCATTTT. Its protein product is CASSLKGLEGNQPQHF.

The chain combines TRBV6-5 with TRBJ2-4, with 9 bases lining up with TRBD1. V shed 6 bases, J shed 0 bases, and the junction held 3 bases outside the gene matches. CDR3 length: 15 amino acids. Germline V gives CDR1 MNHEY, CDR2 SVGAGI. This CDR3 is CASRTGGLAKNIQYF. Here the CDR3 DNA reads TGTGCCAGCAGAACAGGGGGCTTAGCCAAAAACATTCAGTACTTC.

The chain couples TRBV7-9 to TRBJ1-2; unclear D gene. V lost 0 bases and J 1 base, leaving 3 bases between the germline ends. Germline V gene data show CDR1 as SEHNR and CDR2 as FQNEAQ (reference sequence). CDR3 length equals 13 residues. The CDR3 loop reads CASSLAINYGYTF. In DNA, the CDR3 is TGTGCCAGCAGCTTAGCCATTAACTATGGCTACACCTTC.